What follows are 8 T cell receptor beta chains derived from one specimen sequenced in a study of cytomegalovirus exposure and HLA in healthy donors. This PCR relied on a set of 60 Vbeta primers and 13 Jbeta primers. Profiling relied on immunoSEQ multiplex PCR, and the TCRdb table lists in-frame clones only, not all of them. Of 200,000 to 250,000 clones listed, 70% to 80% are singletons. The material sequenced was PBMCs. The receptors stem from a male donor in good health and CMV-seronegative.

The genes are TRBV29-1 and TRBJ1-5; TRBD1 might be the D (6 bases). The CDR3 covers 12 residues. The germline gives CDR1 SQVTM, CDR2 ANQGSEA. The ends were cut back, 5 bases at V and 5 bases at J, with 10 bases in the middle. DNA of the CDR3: TGCAGCGTTTCAACAGGGCATCAGCCCCAGCATTTT. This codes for CSVSTGHQPQHF.

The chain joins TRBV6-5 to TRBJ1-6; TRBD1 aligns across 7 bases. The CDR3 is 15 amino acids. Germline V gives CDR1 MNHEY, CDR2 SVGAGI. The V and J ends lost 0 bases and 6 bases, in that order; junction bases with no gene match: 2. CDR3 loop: CASSYSRQGNSPLHF. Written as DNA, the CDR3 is TGTGCCAGCAGTTACTCGAGACAGGGTAATTCACCCCTCCACTTT.

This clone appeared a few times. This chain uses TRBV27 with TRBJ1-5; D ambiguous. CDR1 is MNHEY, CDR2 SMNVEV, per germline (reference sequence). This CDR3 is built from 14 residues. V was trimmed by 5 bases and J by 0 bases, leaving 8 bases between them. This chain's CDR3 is CASSPRGSNQPQHF. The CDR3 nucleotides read TGTGCCAGCAGTCCACGGGGTAGCAATCAGCCCCAGCATTTT.

The DNA of the CDR3 is TGTGCCAGCAACGTCAAACTAGCGGGGATCTACGAGCAGTACTTC. Translating it yields CASNVKLAGIYEQYF. J is TRBJ2-7 and V is TRBV28, with 10 bases identical to TRBD2. The ends lost 7 bases at V and 3 bases at J; junction bases unmatched: 9. This CDR3 contains 15 residues. Germline-derived CDR1 and CDR2 are MDHEN and SYDVKM.

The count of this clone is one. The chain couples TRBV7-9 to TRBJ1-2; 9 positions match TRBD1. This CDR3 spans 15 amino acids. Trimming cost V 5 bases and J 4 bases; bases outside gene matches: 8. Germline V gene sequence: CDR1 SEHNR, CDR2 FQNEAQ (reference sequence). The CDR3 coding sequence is TGTGCCAGCAGCCCGACAGGGGGGATTTCCTATGGCTACACCTTC. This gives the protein CASSPTGGISYGYTF.

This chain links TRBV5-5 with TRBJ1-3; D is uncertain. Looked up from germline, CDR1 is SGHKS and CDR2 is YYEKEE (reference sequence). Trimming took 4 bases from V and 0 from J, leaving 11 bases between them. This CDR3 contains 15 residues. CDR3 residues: CASSVEASSGNTIYF. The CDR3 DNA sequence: TGTGCCAGCAGCGTGGAAGCTAGCTCTGGAAACACCATATATTTT.

The CDR3 sequence: CASRGGGDYGYTF. CDR3 DNA sequence: TGTGCCAGCAGAGGCGGGGGCGACTATGGCTACACCTTC. The chain combines TRBV6-1 with TRBJ1-2; TRBD1 might be the D (6 bases). Per the germline V gene, CDR1 is MNHNS and CDR2 is SASEGT. The CDR3 spans 13 residues. Trimming stripped 6 bases from V and 3 bases from J, with 11 bases between.

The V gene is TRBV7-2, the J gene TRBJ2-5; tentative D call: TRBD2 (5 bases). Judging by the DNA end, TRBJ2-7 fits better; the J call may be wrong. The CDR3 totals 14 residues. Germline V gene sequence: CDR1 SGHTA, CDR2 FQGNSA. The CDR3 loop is CASSSGGYSDEQYF. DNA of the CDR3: TGTGCCAGCAGCTCCGGAGGCTACAGTGACGAGCAGTACTTC.